A selection of T cell receptor beta chains follows, all from one sample in a study of early T cells in non-severe SARS-CoV-2 infection. TCRdb called the 5' RACE reads again in MiXCR, with one record for every CDR3 protein. The profile shows about 48,000 distinct CDR3 sequences, 4.5% to 7% of them singletons. The source material was whole blood. The receptors were gathered from an adult who was a healthcare worker with PCR-confirmed SARS-CoV-2 infection or an uninfected control (not recorded which). The CDR3 runs from the conserved cysteine through the conserved F or W. Each record gives: CDR3 protein, CDR3 DNA, J gene, clone size, V gene, D gene. The D gene is left open where the match is weak. Size values are once, few and many counts, or a class for expanded clones, and some rows have none.

CDR3: CATSGDSLSTYNEQFF
DNA: TGTGCCACCAGCGGAGACAGCCTCTCCACTTACAATGAGCAGTTCTTC
J: TRBJ2-1
size: many
V: TRBV15
D: -

CDR3: CASSQDEGQPQHF
DNA: TGTGCCAGCAGCCAAGATGAAGGGCAGCCCCAGCATTTT
J: TRBJ1-5
size: few
V: TRBV3-2
D: -

CDR3: CSARSADGTKQFF
DNA: TGCAGTGCTAGATCAGCCGACGGGACTAAGCAGTTCTTC
J: TRBJ2-1
size: many
V: TRBV20-1
D: TRBD2

CDR3: CASRPLITNTGELFF
DNA: TGTGCCAGCAGGCCGCTTATAACAAACACCGGGGAGCTGTTTTTT
J: TRBJ2-2
size: -
V: TRBV6-5
D: -

CDR3: CASSQPGPGELFF
DNA: TGCGCCAGCAGCCAGCCGGGACCGGGGGAGCTGTTTTTT
J: TRBJ2-2
size: -
V: TRBV5-1
D: -

CDR3: CASSQDLGQIYTF
DNA: TGTGCCAGCAGCCAAGATTTGGGACAGATCTACACCTTC
J: TRBJ1-2
size: many
V: TRBV4-2
D: TRBD1

CDR3: CASSWGTGGGDTQYF
DNA: TGTGCCAGCAGCTGGGGGACAGGGGGTGGGGATACGCAGTATTTT
J: TRBJ2-3
size: -
V: TRBV27
D: TRBD1

CDR3: CAWSRTVEYTF
DNA: TGTGCCTGGTCTCGGACAGTTGAGTACACCTTC
J: TRBJ1-2
size: many
V: TRBV30
D: -

CDR3: CASSGRERPTDTQYF
DNA: TGCGCCAGCAGTGGCCGGGAGCGGCCCACAGATACGCAGTATTTT
J: TRBJ2-3
size: few
V: TRBV10-1
D: -

CDR3: CASSQHGNTEAFF
DNA: TGTGCCAGCAGCCAGCACGGAAACACTGAAGCTTTCTTT
J: TRBJ1-1
size: few
V: TRBV16
D: -

CDR3: CASSTGLASYNEQFF
DNA: TGTGCCAGCAGCACCGGACTAGCGTCCTACAATGAGCAGTTCTTC
J: TRBJ2-1
size: many
V: TRBV9
D: TRBD2

CDR3: CASLRGQGLPTGELFF
DNA: TGTGCCAGTCTCCGGGGACAGGGACTACCAACCGGGGAGCTGTTTTTT
J: TRBJ2-2
size: few
V: TRBV19
D: TRBD1

CDR3: CASREAGWITDTQYF
DNA: TGTGCCAGCAGGGAAGCGGGATGGATCACAGATACGCAGTATTTT
J: TRBJ2-3
size: -
V: TRBV6-2/TRBV6-3
D: TRBD2

CDR3: CSVDPGGVTDTQYF
DNA: TGCAGCGTTGACCCCGGGGGGGTCACAGATACGCAGTATTTT
J: TRBJ2-3
size: few
V: TRBV29-1
D: TRBD2

CDR3: CASAAGGGNYGYTF
DNA: TGTGCCAGCGCCGCAGGGGGCGGCAACTATGGCTACACCTTC
J: TRBJ1-2
size: many
V: TRBV7-9
D: TRBD1

CDR3: CASSPLPGSSYNSPLHF
DNA: TGTGCCAGCTCACCACTCCCAGGGAGCTCCTATAATTCACCCCTCCACTTT
J: TRBJ1-6
size: few
V: TRBV18
D: -

CDR3: CASSARTAFSYNSPLHF
DNA: TGTGCCAGCAGCGCCAGGACCGCATTCTCTTATAATTCACCCCTCCACTTT
J: TRBJ1-6
size: -
V: TRBV7-2
D: -

CDR3: CASSLGNQPRDQYF
DNA: TGTGCCAGCAGCTTGGGCAATCAGCCGCGGGACCAGTACTTC
J: TRBJ2-5
size: -
V: TRBV5-5
D: -

CDR3: CASRASGGVFGEQYF
DNA: TGTGCCAGCAGGGCTAGCGGGGGCGTCTTCGGGGAGCAGTACTTC
J: TRBJ2-7
size: many
V: TRBV6-2/TRBV6-3
D: TRBD2

CDR3: CASGGGTATNSPLHF
DNA: TGTGCCAGCGGGGGCGGGACAGCCACTAATTCACCCCTCCACTTT
J: TRBJ1-6
size: few
V: TRBV28
D: TRBD1

CDR3: CASSAGQTGYTF
DNA: TGTGCCAGCAGTGCCGGACAGACTGGCTACACCTTC
J: TRBJ1-2
size: many
V: TRBV2
D: -

CDR3: CASSLERGQGAGQPQHF
DNA: TGTGCCAGCAGCTTGGAGAGGGGACAGGGGGCCGGCCAGCCCCAGCATTTT
J: TRBJ1-5
size: few
V: TRBV5-6
D: TRBD1

CDR3: CASRRGDGVYEQYF
DNA: TGTGCCAGCAGACGAGGGGATGGGGTCTACGAGCAGTACTTC
J: TRBJ2-7
size: many
V: TRBV27
D: -

CDR3: CSVGDTQYF
DNA: TGCAGCGTTGGGGATACGCAGTATTTT
J: TRBJ2-3
size: few
V: TRBV29-1
D: -

CDR3: CASSKGPLPNQPQHF
DNA: TGTGCCAGCAGCAAGGGACCCCTCCCTAATCAGCCCCAGCATTTT
J: TRBJ1-5
size: many
V: TRBV7-2
D: -